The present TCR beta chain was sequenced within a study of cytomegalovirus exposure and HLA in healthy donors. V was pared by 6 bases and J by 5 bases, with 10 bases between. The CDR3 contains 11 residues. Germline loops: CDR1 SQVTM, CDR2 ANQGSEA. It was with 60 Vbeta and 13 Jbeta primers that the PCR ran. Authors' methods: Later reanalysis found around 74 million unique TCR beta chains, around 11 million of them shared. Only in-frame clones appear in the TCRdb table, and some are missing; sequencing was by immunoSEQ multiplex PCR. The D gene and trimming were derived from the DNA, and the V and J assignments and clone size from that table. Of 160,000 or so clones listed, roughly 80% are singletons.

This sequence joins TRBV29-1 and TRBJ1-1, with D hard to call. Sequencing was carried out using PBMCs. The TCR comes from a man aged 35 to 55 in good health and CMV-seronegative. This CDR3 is CSVLTGTEAFF. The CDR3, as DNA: TGCAGCGTCTTGACTGGGACTGAAGCTTTCTTT. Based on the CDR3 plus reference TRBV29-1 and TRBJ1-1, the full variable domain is SAVISQKPSRDICQRGTSLTIQCQVDSQVTMMFWYRQQPGQSLTLIATANQGSEATYESGFVIDKFPISRPNLTFSTLTVSNMSPEDSSIYLCSVLTGTEAFFGQGTRLTVV.